This T cell receptor beta chain was profiled in a study of blood T cell repertoires in COVID-19. The overall study: PBMCs, B-cell-depleted T cells, or T cells provided the cDNA or gDNA that made up the material.

As originally analysed: The assay estimated nucleated cells by amplifying reference gene primers. Using immunoSEQ multiplex PCR, the repertoire was profiled, and TCRdb retains in-frame clones only, with some absent. From that table come the V and J calls and clone size; the DNA was used to work out D and trimming. The profile shows more than 30,000 clones, more than 85% of them singletons. The trim removed 6 bases at V and 0 bases at J, leaving 14 bases unmatched. Germline-derived CDR1 and CDR2 are LNHDA and SQIVND (reference sequence). The CDR3 runs 18 residues. Input material: peripheral blood. This chain links TRBV19 with TRBJ2-4, with 7 positions matching TRBD2. The origin of this receptor is a woman aged 80 or older with active or convalescent COVID-19. For the CDR3, the DNA is TGTGCCAGTAGCGACGGGACTATCCCTGTCGCAGCCAAAAACATTCAGTACTTC. Translation gives CASSDGTIPVAAKNIQYF.